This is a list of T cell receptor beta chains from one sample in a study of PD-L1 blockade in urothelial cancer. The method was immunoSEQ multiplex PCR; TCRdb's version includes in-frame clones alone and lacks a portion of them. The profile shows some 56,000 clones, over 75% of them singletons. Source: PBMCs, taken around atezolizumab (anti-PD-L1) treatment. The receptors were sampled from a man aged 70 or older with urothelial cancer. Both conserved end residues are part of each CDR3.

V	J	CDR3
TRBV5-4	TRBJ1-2	CASSFWAGGSYGYTF
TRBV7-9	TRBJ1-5	CASSADRAGNQPQHF
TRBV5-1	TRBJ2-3	CASSFSDTDTQYF
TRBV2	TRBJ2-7	CASSEWGGLGHEQYF
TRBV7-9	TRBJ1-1	CASSDGGHMNTEAFF
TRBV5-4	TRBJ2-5	CASSSYGLQETQYF
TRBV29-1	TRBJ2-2	CSVEDEISGTGELFF
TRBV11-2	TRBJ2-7	CASSLDVASGSSYEQYF
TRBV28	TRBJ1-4	CASSLAGDEKLFF
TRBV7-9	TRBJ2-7	CASTLDRQGIGEQYF
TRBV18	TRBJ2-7	CASSPPGGSYEQYF
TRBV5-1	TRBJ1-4	CASSESRQGGGEKLFF
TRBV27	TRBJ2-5	CASSLSQSRGTQYF
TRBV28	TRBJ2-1	CASSFTVRVHNDQFF
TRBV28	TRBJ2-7	CASSLSRTPSPYEQYF
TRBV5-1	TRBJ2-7	CASSSGTSGVAYEQYF
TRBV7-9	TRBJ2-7	CASSPGTGTYEQYF
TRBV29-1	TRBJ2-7	CSVAGSYEQYF
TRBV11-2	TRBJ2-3	CASSRWGTGVLRDTQYF
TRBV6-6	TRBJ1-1	CASSNRQGMNTEAFF
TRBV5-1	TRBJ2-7	CASSLIGLAGYEQYF
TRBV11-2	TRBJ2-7	CASSLLGQPQYF
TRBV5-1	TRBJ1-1	CASSLEDRAEAFF
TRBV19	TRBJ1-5	CASSIQGHSNQPQHF
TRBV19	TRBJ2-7	CASSIRGHTYEQYF
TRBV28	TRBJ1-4	CASTQTGFNEKLFF
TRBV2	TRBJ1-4	CASRVTGYNEKLFF
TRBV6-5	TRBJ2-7	CASSYSTGGGNEQYF
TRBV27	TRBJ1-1	CASSYGGGGSAEAFF
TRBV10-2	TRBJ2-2	CASREGQGAITGELFF
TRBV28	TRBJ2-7	CASSFEVAGTNYEQYF
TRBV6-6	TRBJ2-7	CASRPGQSSYEQYF
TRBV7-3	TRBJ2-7	CASSLSTSGSDEQYF
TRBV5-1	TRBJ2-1	CASSPDGTVSYNEQFF
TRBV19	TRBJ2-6	CASSIGGQGAFSGANVLTF
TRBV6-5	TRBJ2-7	CASGSVSLSNEQYF
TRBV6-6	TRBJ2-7	CASSFTGGVDEQYF
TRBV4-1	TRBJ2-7	CASSQELAGFTYEQYF
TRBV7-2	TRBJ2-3	CASSLAGARTDTQYF
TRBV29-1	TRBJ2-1	CSVEASGRYNEQFF
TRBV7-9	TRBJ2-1	CASSHRDRDFGEQFF
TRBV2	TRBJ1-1	CASGRGKNTEAFF
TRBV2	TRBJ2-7	CASSVAGQTSYEQYF
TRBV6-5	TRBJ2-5	CASSYNTGPETQYF
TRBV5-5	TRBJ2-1	CASSPRQGSNEQFF
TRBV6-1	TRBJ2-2	CASSGRGGSTGELFF
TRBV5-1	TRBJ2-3	CASSYRTGESTDTQYF
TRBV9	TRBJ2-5	CASSVGLYQETQYF
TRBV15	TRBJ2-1	CATSSHRGGEQFF
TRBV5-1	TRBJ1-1	CASSARSGDTEAFF
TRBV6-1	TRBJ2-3	CASSEGVAAAGPSTDTQYF
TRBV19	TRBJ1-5	CASSTQGLGQPQHF
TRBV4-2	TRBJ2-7	CASSPTSGSSYEQYF
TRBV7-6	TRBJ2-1	CASSLRGVASYNEQFF